Shown below are 30 T cell receptor beta chains from a single sample sequenced in a study of OX40 agonist ivuxolimab in advanced cancers. Libraries were built with the immunoSEQ multiplex PCR assay. This immuneACCESS table, as held by TCRdb, lists in-frame sequences with V and J called but not all clones. Of the missing ones, under half trace to an unresolved V gene in checked studies; the others have no known cause. Within this sample are some 70,000 clones, with over 75% of them counted one time only. Less than 1% of the sample rests with the top ten. The sequences come from CD4+ or CD8+ T cells sorted from blood, collected in a trial of the OX40 agonist ivuxolimab. These receptors all come from an adult with an advanced solid tumor such as melanoma, head and neck, liver or kidney cancer.

The chain recombines TRBV19 with TRBJ1-4; TRBD1 matches 10 bases. The CDR3 consists of 15 residues. Germline V gene sequence: CDR1 LNHDA, CDR2 SQIVND (reference sequence). J was trimmed by 7 bases and V by 5 bases; bases with no gene match: 7. CDR3 nucleotides: TGTGCCAGTAGTCCAAGACAGGGGGCAAGTGAAAAACTGTTTTTT. Protein product: CASSPRQGASEKLFF.

V gene TRBV5-1 combines with J gene TRBJ2-3; D is possibly TRBD2 (6 bases). Germline CDR1 SGHRS, CDR2 YFSETQ. The CDR3 loop spans 14 amino acids. Trimming cost V 2 bases and J 2 bases, with 9 bases left between them. The CDR3 coding sequence is TGCGCCAGCAGCTTCGAGGGACTCACAGATACGCAGTATTTT. Encoded protein: CASSFEGLTDTQYF.

The chain links TRBV7-3 to TRBJ2-1; 11 bases match TRBD2. Germline V CDR1 and CDR2: SGHTA, FQGTGA. Trimming removed 5 bases from V and 0 bases from J; junction bases left unmatched: 3. The CDR3 consists of 16 residues. The chain's CDR3 is CASSRLAGSSYNEQFF. The CDR3 DNA sequence: TGTGCCAGCAGCCGACTAGCGGGGAGCTCCTACAATGAGCAGTTCTTC.

The rearrangement uses TRBV5-1 and TRBJ2-7; D remains unclear. Per germline, CDR1 SGHRS and CDR2 YFSETQ. This CDR3 contains 16 residues. The ends were cut back, 0 bases at V and 5 bases at J, with 18 bases in the middle. The DNA for the CDR3 is TGCGCCAGCAGCTTGGGATCTTCGGGTTTCGTCAACGAGCAGTACTTC. Translation gives CASSLGSSGFVNEQYF.

This clone occurred a few times. The DNA for the CDR3 is TGTGCCAGCAGCCCACGGACTAGCGGGACCAACTACGAGCAGTACTTC. It specifies CASSPRTSGTNYEQYF. The genes are TRBV7-8 and TRBJ2-7; TRBD2 matches 12 bases. Looked up from germline, CDR1 is SGHVS and CDR2 is FQNEAQ. The CDR3 totals 16 residues. Trimming cost V 5 bases and J 3 bases; bases outside gene matches: 8.

The rearrangement uses TRBV28 and TRBJ1-3, with TRBD1 as a possible D gene (6 bases). CDR3 size: 16 residues. The V gene's germline CDR1 is MDHEN and CDR2 SYDVKM. V dropped 6 bases and J dropped 2 bases, with 17 bases sitting between them. The CDR3 sequence: CASRGGGQLTGNTIYF. The CDR3 nucleotides read TGTGCCAGCAGGGGGGGTGGACAGTTAACTGGAAACACCATATATTTT. Supplemented by reference TRBV28 and TRBJ1-3, the full variable domain reads DVKVTQSSRYLVKRTGEKVFLECVQDMDHENMFWYRQDPGLGLRLIYFSYDVKMKEKGDIPEGYSVSREKKERFSLILESASTNQTSMYLCASRGGGQLTGNTIYFGEGSWLTVV.

This clone was seen only once. Written as DNA, the CDR3 is TGTGCCACCCCGTGGGGCCAAAGGGGAGGGAACAATCAGCCCCAGCATTTT. The encoded protein is CATPWGQRGGNNQPQHF. The gene calls are TRBV12-1 and TRBJ1-5. TRBV12-1 has pseudogene status. The CDR3 runs to 17 residues.

This clone has ten or more counts. The chain uses TRBV7-9 and TRBJ1-1; no clear D. From germline, CDR1 is SEHNR and CDR2 FQNEAQ (reference sequence). The CDR3 consists of 17 residues. The V and J ends lost 5 bases and 2 bases respectively, with 21 bases between them. For the CDR3, the DNA is TGTGCCAGCAGCGGCCTTGGGAGTAGTAGGGCCAACACTGAAGCTTTCTTT. Encoded protein: CASSGLGSSRANTEAFF.

The chain is built from TRBV6-1 and TRBJ1-3, with D unclear. Germline CDR1 reads MNHNS; CDR2 reads SASEGT. Trimming took off 3 bases at V and 5 bases at J, with 11 bases between the two ends. This CDR3 has 14 amino acids. CDR3 bases: TGTGCCAGCAGTGATGGAGACTGGAGAAACACCATATATTTT. Its translation: CASSDGDWRNTIYF.

The genes are TRBV9 and TRBJ2-5; 14 bases agree with TRBD2. Per germline, CDR1 SGDLS and CDR2 YYNGEE. The V segment lost 3 bases and the J segment 2 bases; nucleotides outside the gene matches: 9. The CDR3 is 18 amino acids. CDR3 amino acids: CASSAGTSGSGGQETQYF. The CDR3 bases are TGTGCCAGCAGCGCGGGGACTAGCGGGAGTGGGGGGCAAGAGACCCAGTACTTC.

The chain joins TRBV28 to TRBJ1-1; D is uncertain. Germline CDR1 and CDR2: MDHEN and SYDVKM. This CDR3 spans 14 amino acids. V gave up 7 bases and J gave up 0 bases, with 12 bases separating them. Written as DNA, the CDR3 is TGTGCCAGCACCCGCCCGATCATGAACACTGAAGCTTTCTTT. Translation gives CASTRPIMNTEAFF.

This clone was seen a few times. The chain links TRBV6-5 to TRBJ2-7; no clear D. Between the trimmed V and J ends, which lost 0 bases and 3 bases, there was a span of 12 bases. This CDR3 spans 15 amino acids. Germline CDR1 reads MNHEY; CDR2 reads SVGAGI. CDR3 residues: CASSYSKQPNYEQYF. For the CDR3, the DNA is TGTGCCAGCAGTTACTCGAAGCAGCCGAACTACGAGCAGTACTTC.

This chain connects TRBV5-1 to TRBJ2-7; the D is unclear. From germline, CDR1 is SGHRS and CDR2 YFSETQ. The length of the CDR3 is 14 residues. V was shortened by 0 bases and J by 3 bases, with 10 bases between the two germline ends. CDR3 sequence: CASSLAGGYYEQYF. The CDR3 bases are TGCGCCAGCAGCTTGGCAGGTGGATACTACGAGCAGTACTTC.

This clone was counted only a few times. V is TRBV2 and J is TRBJ1-2; D is uncertain. Germline V gene lookup returns CDR1 SNHLY and CDR2 FYNNEI. The CDR3 spans 13 residues. V lost 7 bases and J 4 bases, leaving 13 bases between the germline ends. The CDR3 DNA sequence: TGTGCCAGCATGGGGAACGGCCCCTATGGCTACACCTTC. Amino acid sequence: CASMGNGPYGYTF.

The chain links TRBV5-1 to TRBJ2-3; 8 bases are a match to TRBD2. V lost 4 bases to trimming and J lost 2 bases; unmatched junction nucleotides: 9. Germline CDR1 is SGHRS and CDR2 is YFSETQ. The CDR3 consists of 16 residues. The chain's CDR3 is CASSPNPSGSTDTQYF. The CDR3 region has the DNA TGCGCCAGCAGCCCGAACCCTAGCGGGTCCACAGATACGCAGTATTTT.

This chain connects TRBV28 to TRBJ2-5, with 8 positions matching TRBD2. Looked up from germline, CDR1 is MDHEN and CDR2 is SYDVKM. The CDR3 has 15 amino acids. After removal of 4 bases from V and 4 bases from J, the junction contained 8 bases not matched to a gene. CDR3 sequence (DNA): TGTGCCAGCAGTTCCACAGCGGGAGTGGGAGAGACCCAGTACTTC. This sequence encodes CASSSTAGVGETQYF.

J is TRBJ2-2 and V is TRBV7-2, with D possibly TRBD2 on 6 matching bases. The V end lost 1 base, the J end lost 7 bases, and 10 bases lay between the germline ends. This CDR3 has 14 residues. CDR1 SGHTA and CDR2 FQGNSA come from the germline V gene. CDR3 residues: CASSLGRAVGELFF. DNA of the CDR3: TGTGCCAGCAGCTTAGGGAGGGCCGTCGGGGAGCTGTTTTTT.

The chain has TRBV28 and TRBJ1-4; TRBD1 is a possible D gene (5 bases). The CDR3 spans 17 residues. Between the trimmed V and J ends, which lost 5 bases and 6 bases, there was a span of 22 bases. The germline gives CDR1 MDHEN, CDR2 SYDVKM. The CDR3 spells CASSLRPGAGRHEKLFF. The CDR3 DNA sequence: TGTGCCAGCAGTCTAAGACCCGGGGCCGGACGGCATGAAAAACTGTTTTTT. Full variable domain (missing parts from reference TRBV28 and TRBJ1-4): DVKVTQSSRYLVKRTGEKVFLECVQDMDHENMFWYRQDPGLGLRLIYFSYDVKMKEKGDIPEGYSVSREKKERFSLILESASTNQTSMYLCASSLRPGAGRHEKLFFGSGTQLSVL.

This chain links TRBV10-3 with TRBJ1-2, with D uncertain. This CDR3 is 11 amino acids long. V lost 9 bases and J 7 bases, leaving 12 bases between the germline ends. Germline CDR1 and CDR2: ENHRY and SYGVKD. The CDR3 DNA sequence: TGTGCCATAAGACTATCCTCTGGCTACACCTTC. Amino acids: CAIRLSSGYTF.

The chain uses TRBV11-1 and TRBJ2-7; 13 nucleotides line up with TRBD2. Germline V gene sequence: CDR1 SGHAT, CDR2 FQDESV (reference sequence). This CDR3 contains 14 residues. V was pared by 5 bases and J by 3 bases, with 1 base of the junction left unmatched. For the CDR3, the DNA is TGTGCCAGCAGCCGGACTAGCGGGAGCTACGAGCAGTACTTC. Amino acid sequence: CASSRTSGSYEQYF. The full variable domain, completed using reference TRBV11-1 and TRBJ2-7, is EAEVAQSPRYKITEKSQAVAFWCDPISGHATLYWYRQILGQGPELLVQFQDESVVDDSQLPKDRFSAERLKGVDSTLKIQPAELGDSAMYLCASSRTSGSYEQYFGPGTRLTVT.

The chain uses TRBV7-9 and TRBJ2-1, with D maybe TRBD2 (6 bases). The CDR3 runs to 13 residues. V gave up 1 base and J gave up 7 bases, with 8 bases separating them. CDR1 is SEHNR, CDR2 FQNEAQ, per germline (reference sequence). The CDR3: CASSLGGENEQFF. CDR3 nucleotides: TGTGCCAGCAGCTTAGGCGGGGAAAATGAGCAGTTCTTC. Full variable domain (outside the CDR3, taken from reference TRBV7-9 and TRBJ2-1): DTGVSQNPRHKITKRGQNVTFRCDPISEHNRLYWYRQTLGQGPEFLTYFQNEAQLEKSRLLSDRFSAERPKGSFSTLEIQRTEQGDSAMYLCASSLGGENEQFFGPGTRLTVL.

The table lists this clone with a count of one. CDR3 loop: CASREWGDEQYF. CDR3 DNA sequence: TGTGCCAGCAGGGAGTGGGGAGACGAGCAGTACTTC. The J gene is TRBJ2-7, the V gene TRBV28; possible D gene TRBD2, 5 bases. The CDR3 spans 12 residues. Germline loops: CDR1 MDHEN, CDR2 SYDVKM. With 6 bases removed from V and 5 bases from J, the gap between germline ends came to 11 bases.

The rearrangement uses TRBV28 and TRBJ2-1; 8 nucleotides agree with TRBD1. Germline CDR1 MDHEN, CDR2 SYDVKM. V lost 2 bases to trimming and J lost 7 bases; unmatched junction nucleotides: 7. The CDR3 is made up of 15 amino acids. CDR3 protein: CASSLQGARGNEQFF. DNA for the CDR3: TGTGCCAGCAGTTTACAGGGGGCGCGGGGAAATGAGCAGTTCTTC. The variable domain in full, completed from reference TRBV28 and TRBJ2-1, reads DVKVTQSSRYLVKRTGEKVFLECVQDMDHENMFWYRQDPGLGLRLIYFSYDVKMKEKGDIPEGYSVSREKKERFSLILESASTNQTSMYLCASSLQGARGNEQFFGPGTRLTVL.

The V gene is TRBV28, the J gene TRBJ2-3; 7 positions agree with TRBD2. The CDR3 spans 15 residues. Germline V gives CDR1 MDHEN, CDR2 SYDVKM. The ends lost 5 bases at V and 8 bases at J; junction bases unmatched: 13. This CDR3 is CASSTYSGKSGTQYF. The CDR3, as DNA: TGTGCCAGCAGTACCTACAGCGGGAAGAGTGGTACGCAGTATTTT.

The chain uses TRBV5-6 and TRBJ2-6; D gene uncertain. This CDR3 has 16 residues. Per the germline V gene, CDR1 is SGHDT and CDR2 is YYEEEE. Trimming left V 5 bases short and J 4 bases short, with 16 bases between. The CDR3 DNA is TGTGCCAGCAGGAAACTCGACGCTTCAGGGGCCAACGTCCTGACTTTC. Amino acids: CASRKLDASGANVLTF.

This sequence joins TRBV28 and TRBJ2-1; 10 nucleotides line up with TRBD1. The length of the CDR3 is 16 residues. After removal of 5 bases from V and 6 bases from J, the junction contained 10 bases not matched to a gene. Germline loops: CDR1 MDHEN, CDR2 SYDVKM. The DNA for the CDR3 is TGTGCCAGCAGTCCCCACACGGGGACAGGGGTCAATGAGCAGTTCTTC. This gives the protein CASSPHTGTGVNEQFF.

This clone is a singleton in its sample. The chain couples TRBV18 to TRBJ2-1; D is perhaps TRBD1 or TRBD2 (5 bases each). The CDR3 is 18 amino acids. With 0 bases removed from V and 4 bases from J, the gap between germline ends came to 19 bases. Germline V gene lookup returns CDR1 KGHSH and CDR2 LQKENI. CDR3 coding DNA: TGTGCCAGCTCACCACCTTCGGGGAAGGGGATGGGGTACAATGAGCAGTTCTTC. This encodes CASSPPSGKGMGYNEQFF.

This clone was found a few times. The chain has TRBV2 and TRBJ1-5, with TRBD1 as a possible D gene (5 bases). V lost 0 bases and J lost 1, with 13 bases in between. The CDR3 runs 17 residues. CDR1 and CDR2 (germline): SNHLY, FYNNEI. The CDR3 spells CASSEALQGGSNQPQHF. The DNA for the CDR3 is TGTGCCAGCAGTGAAGCGCTTCAGGGTGGGAGCAATCAGCCCCAGCATTTT.

This chain connects TRBV4-1 to TRBJ2-1, with D perhaps given as TRBD1 or TRBD2 (5 bases each). The CDR3 is made up of 16 amino acids. V was pared by 5 bases and J by 9 bases, with 23 bases between. Germline CDR1 and CDR2: MGHRA and YSYEKL. CDR3 DNA sequence: TGCGCCAGCAGCTACCTGGTGAGGGACCCCACGGGTGAGCAGTTCTTC. Protein product: CASSYLVRDPTGEQFF.

The gene calls are TRBV19 and TRBJ2-5; TRBD2 aligns across 13 bases. The CDR3 length is 15 residues. V was pared by 10 bases and J by 0 bases, with 5 bases of the junction left unmatched. Germline assignment: CDR1 LNHDA and CDR2 SQIVND (reference sequence). The CDR3 spells CATQGLAGYQETQYF. Written as DNA, the CDR3 is TGTGCCACCCAGGGACTAGCGGGATACCAAGAGACCCAGTACTTC.